This TCR beta chain derives from a study of shared clonotypes between healthy human individuals (dated by TCRdb to 2020 to 2021). Concerning the study at large: The cohort comprised a couple of women and a few men aged 18 to 49 years. For each donor, CD4 naive and CD4 memory were each run on three plates, CD8 naive on two plates, and CD8 memory on one plate. To estimate repertoire size and how much clonotypes are shared between individuals, the study performed deep sequencing of blood TCR repertoires from a handful of healthy adults. To increase sequencing depth and limit assay-specific biases, different laboratories used diverse techniques to prepare libraries and sequence TCR repertoires. Each donor's leukapheresis produced roughly between roughly 0.9 and 9 billion PBMCs. Here is what the overall study found, with its caveats: Because the study included only a small number of donors, the genetic and exposure-history diversity represented was limited. Sharing across a handful of donors was observed for about 4.8% of naive CD4, about 4% of naive CD8, about 2.5% of memory CD4, and around 0.4% of memory CD8 clonotypes. Compared with non-shared clonotypes, the clonotypes found in all four sorted-subset donors had higher generation probabilities. Naive subsets generally had larger estimated clonotype richness than memory subsets did. Sampling was restricted to blood, and TCR repertoires in tissues likely differ from the TCR repertoires found in blood. Even with the large sequencing depth, rarefaction of the sorted-subset datasets indicated that sequencing was incomplete. Pairwise subsampling led to the expectation that sequencing depth would affect the degree of clonotype sharing among donors.

TCR CDR3 regions were amplified from genomic DNA by multiplex PCR using the deep immunoSEQ assay. Genomic DNA extracted from each cell subset was distributed evenly over all wells of several immunoSEQ 96-well plates, and each plate served as one replicate. For sorted subsets, about 200 ng genomic DNA, equal to about 30,000 T cell genomes, was loaded into each replicate PCR. The purified libraries were quantified using a Qubit 3.0 fluorometer, sized with a Bioanalyzer 2100, and then quantified again using the KAPA Library Quantification kit. Every immunoSEQ 96-well plate was sequenced on a dedicated single-read 150-cycle Illumina NextSeq 550 flow cell. The published analysis was carried out like this. The immunoSEQ output contained only junctional sequences without quality scores, so filtering could not match that applied to full-length reads. Sequences were annotated with PyIR, a Python wrapper for IgBLAST v1.9, and V/J genes and CDR3 were assigned using IMGT germline references. Any read was removed if the V/J assignment was weak (E-value above 1e-6), the CDR3 was missing, or the read contained stop codons, out-of-frame junctions, or ambiguous translated residues. V3J clonotypes were defined as sequences sharing the same inferred V gene, J gene, and CDR3 amino acid sequence. To compute the percentage overlap between repertoires, the number of shared unique clonotypes was divided by the size of the smaller repertoire. RTK rarefaction, the Chao1 estimator, and Recon v2.1 estimates of unobserved clonotypes were used to assess repertoire richness. Generation probabilities for all TCRbeta clonotypes obtained by the gDNA method from four donors were computed using OLGA. TCRdb obtained this table from immuneACCESS and retained in-frame rearrangements with V and J assigned. These tables miss some clones; where compared with another copy, unresolved V genes account for less than half of the shortfall, and the remainder is unexplained. The D gene and trimming were derived from the DNA, and the V and J assignments and clone size from that table. Recorded for this sample are some 900,000 clones; over 75% of them occurred a single time. The ten largest clonotypes hold about 1.5% of the sample.

The CDR1 and CDR2 encoded by the germline V gene are SGHTA and FQGNSA. The V end loses 3 bases and the J end loses 8 bases, and a stretch of 17 bases separates them. The CDR3 runs 15 residues from the cysteine to the phenylalanine. Only the CDR3 portion is preserved as DNA: 45 bases, with reading frame beginning at the first base. In its sample, this clone was seen once. Its antigen specificity is not known. Qualities for individual bases were not recorded, and no much larger clone is one base off. Donors were healthy HIV-negative adults with no recently reported acute infections or vaccinations. All donors were Caucasian adults living in Nashville, Tennessee, USA. CD4+ T cells were enriched by magnetic negative selection; naive cells were then positively selected on CD45RA, and the negative fraction formed the memory subset. After blood collection by leukapheresis, PBMCs were isolated using Ficoll-Histopaque density gradient centrifugation and then cryopreserved in the vapor phase of liquid nitrogen. Purity and quantity of every magnetically sorted T cell population were checked by analytical flow cytometry. Genomic DNA was isolated from every sorted fraction and measured by UV absorbance on a Nanodrop 2000c.

The rearrangement combines TRBV7-2 with TRBJ1-3, and TRBD1 may be the D gene, going by 5 matching bases. This receptor was obtained from a man aged 18 to 30 in good health. The sample was memory CD4+ T cells sorted from blood. What this sample's cell subset or site label stands for: CD45RA-negative fraction. The bases are TGTGCCAGCAGCTTCCGTGCAGGGTCGGAGGACACCATATATTTT. Its protein is CASSFRAGSEDTIYF.